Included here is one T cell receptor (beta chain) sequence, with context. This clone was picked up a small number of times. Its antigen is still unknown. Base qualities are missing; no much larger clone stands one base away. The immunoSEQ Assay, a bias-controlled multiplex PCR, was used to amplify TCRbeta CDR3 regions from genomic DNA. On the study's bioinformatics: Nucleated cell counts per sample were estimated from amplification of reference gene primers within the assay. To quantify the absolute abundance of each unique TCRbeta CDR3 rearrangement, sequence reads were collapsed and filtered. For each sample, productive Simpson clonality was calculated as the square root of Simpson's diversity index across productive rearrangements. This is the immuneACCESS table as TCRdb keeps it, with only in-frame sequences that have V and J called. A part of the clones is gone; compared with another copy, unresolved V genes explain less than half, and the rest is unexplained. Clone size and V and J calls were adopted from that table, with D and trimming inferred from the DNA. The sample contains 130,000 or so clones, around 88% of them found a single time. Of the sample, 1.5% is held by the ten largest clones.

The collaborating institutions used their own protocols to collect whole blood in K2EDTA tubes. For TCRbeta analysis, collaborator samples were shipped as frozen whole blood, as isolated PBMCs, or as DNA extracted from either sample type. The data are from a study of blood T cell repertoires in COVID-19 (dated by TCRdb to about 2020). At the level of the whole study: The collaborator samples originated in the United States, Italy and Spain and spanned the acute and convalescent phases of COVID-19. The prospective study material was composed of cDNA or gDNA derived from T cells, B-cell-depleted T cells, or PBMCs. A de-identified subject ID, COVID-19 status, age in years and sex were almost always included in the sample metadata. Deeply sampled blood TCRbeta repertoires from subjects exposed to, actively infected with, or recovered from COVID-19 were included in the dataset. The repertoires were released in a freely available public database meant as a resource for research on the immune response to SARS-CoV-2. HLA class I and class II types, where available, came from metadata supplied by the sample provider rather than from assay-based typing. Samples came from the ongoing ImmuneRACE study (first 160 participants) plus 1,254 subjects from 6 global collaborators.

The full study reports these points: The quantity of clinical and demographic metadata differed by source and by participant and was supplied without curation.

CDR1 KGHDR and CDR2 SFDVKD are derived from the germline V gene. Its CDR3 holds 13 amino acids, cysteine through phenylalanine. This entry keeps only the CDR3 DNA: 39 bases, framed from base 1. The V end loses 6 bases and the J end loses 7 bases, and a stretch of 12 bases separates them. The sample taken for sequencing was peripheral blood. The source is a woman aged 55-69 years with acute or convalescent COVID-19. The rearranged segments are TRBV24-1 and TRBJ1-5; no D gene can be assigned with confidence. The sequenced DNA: TGTGCCACCAGTTCCCTGGAGGGCCAGCCCCAGCATTTT. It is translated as CATSSLEGQPQHF.